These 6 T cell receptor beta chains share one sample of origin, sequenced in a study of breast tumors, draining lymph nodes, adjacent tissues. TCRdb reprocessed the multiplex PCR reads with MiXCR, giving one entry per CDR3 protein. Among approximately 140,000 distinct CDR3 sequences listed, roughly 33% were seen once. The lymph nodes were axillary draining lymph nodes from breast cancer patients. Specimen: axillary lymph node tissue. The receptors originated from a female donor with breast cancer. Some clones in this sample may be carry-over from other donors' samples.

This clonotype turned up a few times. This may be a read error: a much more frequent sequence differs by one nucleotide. CDR3 residues: CSASPAGKDAYTF. The CDR3 region has the DNA TGCAGTGCTAGCCCGGCAGGAAAGGATGCCTACACCTTC. V and J are TRBV20-1 and TRBJ1-2; the D is unclear. Trimming removed 3 bases at V and 10 bases at J, with 18 bases between. The CDR3 consists of 13 residues. From germline, CDR1 is DFQATT and CDR2 SNEGSKA (reference sequence).

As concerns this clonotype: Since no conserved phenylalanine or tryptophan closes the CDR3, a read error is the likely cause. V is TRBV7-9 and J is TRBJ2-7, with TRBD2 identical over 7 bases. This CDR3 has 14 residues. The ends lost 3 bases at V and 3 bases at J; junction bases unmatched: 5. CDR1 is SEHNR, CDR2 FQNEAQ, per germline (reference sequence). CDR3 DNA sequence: TGTGCCAGCAGCTTGGTTGGCGGGGGCTACGAGCAGTACATC. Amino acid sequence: CASSLVGGGYEQYI.

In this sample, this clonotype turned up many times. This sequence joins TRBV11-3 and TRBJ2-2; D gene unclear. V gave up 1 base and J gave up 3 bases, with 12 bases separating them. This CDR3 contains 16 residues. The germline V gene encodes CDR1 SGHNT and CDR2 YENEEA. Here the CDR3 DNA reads TGTGCCAGCAGCTTAGCCTCCGGGCACTACACCGGGGAGCTGTTTTTT. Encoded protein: CASSLASGHYTGELFF.

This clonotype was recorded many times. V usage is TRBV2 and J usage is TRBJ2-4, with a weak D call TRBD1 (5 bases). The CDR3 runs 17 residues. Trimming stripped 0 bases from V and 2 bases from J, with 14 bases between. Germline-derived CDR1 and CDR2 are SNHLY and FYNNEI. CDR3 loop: CASSEAGGAGTKNIQYF. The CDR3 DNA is TGTGCCAGCAGTGAAGCGGGCGGTGCAGGGACCAAAAACATTCAGTACTTC.

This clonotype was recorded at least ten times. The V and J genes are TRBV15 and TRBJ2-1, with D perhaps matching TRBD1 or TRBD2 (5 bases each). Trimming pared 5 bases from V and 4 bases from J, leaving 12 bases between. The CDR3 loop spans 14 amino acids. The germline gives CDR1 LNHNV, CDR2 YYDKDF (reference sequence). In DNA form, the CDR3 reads TGTGCCACCAGCGGGGGTCGGCGGTACAATGAGCAGTTCTTC. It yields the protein CATSGGRRYNEQFF.

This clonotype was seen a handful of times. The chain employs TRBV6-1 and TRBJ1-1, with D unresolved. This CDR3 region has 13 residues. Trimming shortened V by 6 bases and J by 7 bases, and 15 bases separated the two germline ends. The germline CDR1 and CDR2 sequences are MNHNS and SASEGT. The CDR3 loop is CASRLASDGEAFF. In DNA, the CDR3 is TGTGCCAGCAGGCTGGCCTCGGACGGTGAAGCTTTCTTT.